These 21 T cell receptor beta chains came from one sample sequenced in a study of cytomegalovirus exposure and HLA in healthy donors. The PCR had 60 Vbeta and 13 Jbeta primers. Sequencing was performed with immunoSEQ multiplex PCR; in TCRdb, only in-frame clones are kept and a portion is missing. The sample has approximately 180,000 clones, 75% to 85% seen once; the top ten hold approximately 13%. The sequenced sample consisted of PBMCs. These receptors were taken from a woman aged 45-65 years in good health and CMV-seropositive.

CDR3 amino acids: CASSRTSGVTDTQYF. For the CDR3, the DNA is TGTGCCAGCAGCCGGACTAGCGGGGTCACAGATACGCAGTATTTT. The genes are TRBV7-2 and TRBJ2-3, with TRBD2 matching 12 bases. The CDR3 contains 15 residues. The germline gives CDR1 SGHTA, CDR2 FQGNSA. Trimming removed 5 bases from V and 2 bases from J; junction bases left unmatched: 2.

The chain combines TRBV6-5 with TRBJ1-6; 7 positions match TRBD1. CDR1 and CDR2 (germline): MNHEY, SVGAGI. The CDR3 extends over 15 amino acids. Trimming removed 0 bases from V and 6 bases from J; junction bases left unmatched: 2. The CDR3 region is CASSYSGQVNSPLHF. CDR3 coding DNA: TGTGCCAGCAGTTACTCAGGACAGGTTAATTCACCCCTCCACTTT.

The rearrangement joins TRBV7-8 to TRBJ2-5; 8 positions match TRBD1. The germline V gene has CDR1 SGHVS and CDR2 FQNEAQ. V lost 4 bases and J lost 4; bases outside the gene matches: 5. There are 14 residues in the CDR3. The CDR3 protein is CASSSTGGPETQYF. The CDR3 coding sequence is TGTGCCAGCAGCTCCACAGGGGGGCCAGAGACCCAGTACTTC.

As DNA, the CDR3 is TGTGCCAGCGGGAGGAGCTCCTACGAGCAGTACTTC. Amino acids: CASGRSSYEQYF. The chain recombines TRBV6-5 with TRBJ2-7; D may be TRBD2 (6 bases). The V gene's germline CDR1 is MNHEY and CDR2 SVGAGI. The CDR3 contains 12 residues. Trimming took off 8 bases at V and 0 bases at J, with 8 bases between the two ends.

Written as DNA, the CDR3 is TGTGCCAGCAGCTTAGCGGGGGGGCGGCAAGAGACCCAGTACTTC. It yields the protein CASSLAGGRQETQYF. The chain couples TRBV7-3 to TRBJ2-5; TRBD2 matches at 9 bases. The V segment lost 2 bases and the J segment 2 bases; nucleotides outside the gene matches: 3. Germline values: CDR1 SGHTA, CDR2 FQGTGA. This CDR3 contains 15 residues.

The table lists this clone with a few counts. The rearrangement joins TRBV2 to TRBJ2-1; 9 positions match TRBD1. Germline V gene data show CDR1 as SNHLY and CDR2 as FYNNEI. This CDR3 has 16 amino acids. V was clipped by 4 bases and J by 7 bases; unmatched bases: 11. CDR3: CASSGPGTGSRNEQFF. The CDR3 DNA sequence: TGTGCCAGCAGTGGCCCCGGGACAGGGTCAAGGAATGAGCAGTTCTTC.

This chain uses TRBV6-6 with TRBJ2-5; 8 bases match TRBD2. The V gene end was trimmed by 6 bases and the J gene end by 4 bases; junction bases not matched to a gene: 7. The CDR3 sequence is 14 residues long. CDR1 and CDR2 from the germline V gene are MNHNY and SVGAGI (reference sequence). CDR3 DNA: TGTGCCAGCAGCCCACAGACTAGCGTAGAGACCCAGTACTTC. It specifies CASSPQTSVETQYF.

The chain combines TRBV12-5 with TRBJ2-3, with a weak D call TRBD2 (7 bases). The V gene lost 6 bases and the J gene lost 2 bases, with 12 bases spanning the gap. The CDR3 totals 14 residues. CDR1 and CDR2 from the germline V gene are LGHNT and FRNRAP. The DNA for the CDR3 is TGTGCTAGTGGCCAAGGGGGGGACACAGATACGCAGTATTTT. Translating gives CASGQGGDTDTQYF.

This CDR3 reads CASSIGTGGFDEQFF. The CDR3 region has the DNA TGTGCCAGTAGTATTGGGACAGGGGGATTTGATGAGCAGTTCTTC. The rearrangement joins TRBV19 to TRBJ2-1; 11 bases are shared with TRBD1. The CDR3 has 15 residues. From germline, CDR1 is LNHDA and CDR2 SQIVND (reference sequence). V shed 3 bases and J 8 bases; nucleotides not matched to a gene: 6.

The chain carries TRBV13 and TRBJ1-1, with a tentative D call TRBD1 (5 bases). Deletions cut 5 bases from V and 0 bases from J, with 13 bases between. This CDR3 comprises 15 residues. Germline-derived CDR1 and CDR2 are PRHDT and FYEKMQ (reference sequence). The CDR3 DNA reads as TGTGCCAGCAGCCCGGATCCGACAGTGAACACTGAAGCTTTCTTT. Amino acids: CASSPDPTVNTEAFF.

The chain uses TRBV6-6 and TRBJ1-5; D is possibly TRBD1 (5 bases). The V gene's germline CDR1 is MNHNY and CDR2 SVGAGI (reference sequence). V lost 2 bases to trimming and J lost 0 bases, with 8 bases between them. The CDR3 runs to 15 residues. CDR3 coding DNA: TGTGCCAGCAGTTACCAGGGTTATAGCAATCAGCCCCAGCATTTT. This gives the protein CASSYQGYSNQPQHF.

CDR3 in amino acids: CASSLEPQHFRSDRGNYGYTF. CDR3 nucleotides: TGTGCCAGCAGCTTAGAGCCCCAGCACTTTAGATCGGACAGGGGGAACTATGGCTACACCTTC. The chain has TRBV7-8 and TRBJ1-2; 10 nucleotides agree with TRBD1. In germline, CDR1 is SGHVS, CDR2 FQNEAQ. This CDR3 is 21 amino acids long. Trimming removed 1 base from V and 2 bases from J; junction bases left unmatched: 19. The full variable domain, completed using reference TRBV7-8 and TRBJ1-2, is GAGVSQSPRYKVAKRGQDVALRCDPISGHVSLFWYQQALGQGPEFLTYFQNEAQLDKSGLPSDRFFAERPEGSVSTLKIQRTQQEDSAVYLCASSLEPQHFRSDRGNYGYTFGSGTRLTVV.

The rearrangement uses TRBV5-1 and TRBJ2-7; possibly TRBD2 for D (6 bases). The germline V gene encodes CDR1 SGHRS and CDR2 YFSETQ. The CDR3 extends over 15 amino acids. V was clipped by 4 bases and J by 2 bases, with 16 bases between them. The CDR3: CASSRGGARTYEQYF. CDR3 DNA sequence: TGCGCCAGCAGCCGGGGCGGGGCCCGAACCTACGAGCAGTACTTC. The full variable domain, completed using reference TRBV5-1 and TRBJ2-7, is KAGVTQTPRYLIKTRGQQVTLSCSPISGHRSVSWYQQTPGQGLQFLFEYFSETQRNKGNFPGRFSGRQFSNSRSEMNVSTLELGDSALYLCASSRGGARTYEQYFGPGTRLTVT.

This chain connects TRBV4-1 to TRBJ1-3; 9 bases are a match to TRBD1. CDR1 and CDR2 (germline): MGHRA, YSYEKL. This CDR3 spans 16 amino acids. J gave up 4 bases and V 0 bases, and 4 bases lay outside the gene matches. Written as DNA, the CDR3 is TGCGCCAGCAGCCAAGATCTACAGGGGGCGGGAAACACCATATATTTT. It specifies CASSQDLQGAGNTIYF.

This clone appeared a single time. The chain combines TRBV29-1 with TRBJ1-5; 7 nucleotides align to TRBD1. The CDR3 contains 14 residues. With 6 bases clipped from V and 6 bases from J, the junction kept 11 bases outside the gene matches. CDR1 and CDR2 from the germline V gene are SQVTM and ANQGSEA. CDR3 nucleotide sequence: TGCAGCGTGAGGACAGGCCCTCCGGGTCAGCCCCAGCATTTT. This codes for CSVRTGPPGQPQHF.

The V and J genes are TRBV6-1 and TRBJ2-3; D gene unclear. V was shortened by 8 bases and J by 6 bases, with 12 bases between the two germline ends. This CDR3 has 12 residues. The germline CDR1 and CDR2 sequences are MNHNS and SASEGT. The CDR3 DNA reads as TGTGCCAGCTATAGTCCGTCCGATACGCAGTATTTT. Amino acids: CASYSPSDTQYF.

V and J are TRBV7-8 and TRBJ1-6; TRBD1 aligns across 9 bases. This CDR3 comprises 15 residues. Germline lookup yields CDR1 SGHVS and CDR2 FQNEAQ. V was pared by 5 bases and J by 15 bases, with 14 bases of the junction left unmatched. The CDR3 DNA reads TGTGCCAGCAGCCGGCGGGACAGGGCAGATAGCAACCTCCACTTT. Its protein product is CASSRRDRADSNLHF. Variable domain in full (rest from reference TRBV7-8 and TRBJ1-6): GAGVSQSPRYKVAKRGQDVALRCDPISGHVSLFWYQQALGQGPEFLTYFQNEAQLDKSGLPSDRFFAERPEGSVSTLKIQRTQQEDSAVYLCASSRRDRADSNLHFGNGTRLTVT.

This clone was picked up one time. This chain links TRBV19 with TRBJ2-7, with unresolved D. The germline V gene encodes CDR1 LNHDA and CDR2 SQIVND (reference sequence). Deletions cut 5 bases from V and 3 bases from J, with 11 bases between. The CDR3 has 13 residues. The CDR3 sequence is CASSLTLSYEQYF. The CDR3 nucleotides read TGTGCCAGTAGTCTAACGCTAAGCTACGAGCAGTACTTC.

The chain has TRBV2 and TRBJ2-1; 7 nucleotides match TRBD1. The CDR3 covers 15 residues. Germline values: CDR1 SNHLY, CDR2 FYNNEI. J lost 1 base, V lost 6 bases, and 6 bases had no gene match. The CDR3 is CASRSGQSSYNEQFF. CDR3 bases: TGTGCCAGCAGATCGGGACAGTCATCCTACAATGAGCAGTTCTTC.

This chain uses TRBV6-6 with TRBJ1-6; tentatively, D is TRBD1 (5 bases). Germline CDR1 reads MNHNY; CDR2 reads SVGAGI (reference sequence). Deletions cut 9 bases from V and 9 bases from J, with 21 bases between. CDR3 length: 15 residues. CDR3 sequence: CASTDSRVGGSPLHF. CDR3 nucleotides: TGTGCCAGTACTGACTCCCGGGTCGGGGGTTCACCCCTCCACTTT.

Many counts were recorded for this clone. The V and J genes are TRBV5-1 and TRBJ2-7; D might be TRBD1 (5 bases). This CDR3 has 20 amino acids. The germline CDR1 and CDR2 sequences are SGHRS and YFSETQ. Trimming stripped 2 bases from V and 6 bases from J, with 33 bases between. CDR3 nucleotide sequence: TGCGCCAGCAGCTTTAAAATCATCGACAGCACCAACCTCCCAAGGCTCGAGCAGTACTTC. Translation: CASSFKIIDSTNLPRLEQYF.